Described below is a single TCR beta chain sequence and its context. Its antigen is still unknown. The entry originates in a study of cytomegalovirus exposure and HLA in healthy donors. The study ran its PCR with 60 Vbeta and 13 Jbeta primers. Method: immunoSEQ multiplex PCR; TCRdb's copy keeps in-frame clones and lacks some. Of 130,000 or so clones in the sample, over 75% were seen once. The CDR3 length is 17 residues. Trimming removed 0 bases at V and 8 bases at J, with 18 bases between. Germline values: CDR1 SGHRS, CDR2 YFSETQ. Findings of the study overall: HLA allele associations emerged for fewer than 20,000 TCR beta sequences in a later analysis, at 0.05 false discovery rate. Cytomegalovirus status was reportedly diagnosed by the classifier with high specificity and sensitivity. Some segments of the V type, notably TRBV6-2 and TRBV6-3, were excluded as indistinguishable. HLA restriction was apparent for most CMV-associated TCR beta chains in a later analysis.

The sample was PBMCs. This sequence joins TRBV5-1 and TRBJ1-6; D unclear. The source is a young man in good health and CMV-seropositive. CDR3 loop: CASSLVQNPAGDSPLHF. In DNA form, the CDR3 reads TGCGCCAGCAGCTTGGTTCAGAACCCCGCGGGTGATTCACCCCTCCACTTT.